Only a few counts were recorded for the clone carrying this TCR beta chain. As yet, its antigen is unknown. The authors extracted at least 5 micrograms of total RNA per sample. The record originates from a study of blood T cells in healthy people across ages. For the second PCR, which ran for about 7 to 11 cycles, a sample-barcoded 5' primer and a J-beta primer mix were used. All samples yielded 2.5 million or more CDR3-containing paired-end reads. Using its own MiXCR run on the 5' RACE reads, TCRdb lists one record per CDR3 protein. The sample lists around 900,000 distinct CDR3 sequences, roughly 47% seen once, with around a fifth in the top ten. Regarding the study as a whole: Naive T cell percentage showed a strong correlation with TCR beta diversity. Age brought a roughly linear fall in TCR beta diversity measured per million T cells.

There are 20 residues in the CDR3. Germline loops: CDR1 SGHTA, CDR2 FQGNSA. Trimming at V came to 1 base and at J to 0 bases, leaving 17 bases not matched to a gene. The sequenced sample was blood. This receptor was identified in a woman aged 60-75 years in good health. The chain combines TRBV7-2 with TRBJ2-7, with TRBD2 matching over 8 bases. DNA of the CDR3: TGTGCCAGCAGCTTAGTGGGGGGGGCTTTTACTAGCGGAAGCTCCTACGAGCAGTACTTC. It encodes CASSLVGGAFTSGSSYEQYF.